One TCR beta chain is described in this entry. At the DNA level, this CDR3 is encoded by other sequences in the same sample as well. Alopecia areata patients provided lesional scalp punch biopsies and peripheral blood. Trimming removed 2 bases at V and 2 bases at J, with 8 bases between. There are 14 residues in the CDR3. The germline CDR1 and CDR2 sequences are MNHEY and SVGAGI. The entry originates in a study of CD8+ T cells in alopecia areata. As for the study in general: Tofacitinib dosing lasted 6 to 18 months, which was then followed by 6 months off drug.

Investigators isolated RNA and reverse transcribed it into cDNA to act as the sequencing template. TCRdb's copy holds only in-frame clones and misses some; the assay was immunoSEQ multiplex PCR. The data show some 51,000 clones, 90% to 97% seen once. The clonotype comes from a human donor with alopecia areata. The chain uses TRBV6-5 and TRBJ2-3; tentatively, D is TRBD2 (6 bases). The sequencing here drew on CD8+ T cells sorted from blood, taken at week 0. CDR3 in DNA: TGTGCCAGCAGTTACGGAGGGCTCACAGATACGCAGTATTTT. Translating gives CASSYGGLTDTQYF.